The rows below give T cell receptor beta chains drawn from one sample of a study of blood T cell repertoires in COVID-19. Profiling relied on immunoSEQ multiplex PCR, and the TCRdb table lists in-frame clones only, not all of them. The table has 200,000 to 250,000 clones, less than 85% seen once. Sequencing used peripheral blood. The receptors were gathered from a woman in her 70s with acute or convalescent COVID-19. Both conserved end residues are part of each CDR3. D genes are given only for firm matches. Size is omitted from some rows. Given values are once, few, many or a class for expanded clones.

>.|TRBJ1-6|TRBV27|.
CASSFPQSPLHF
TGTGCCAGCAGTTTTCCGCAGTCACCCCTCCACTTT
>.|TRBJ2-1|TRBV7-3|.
CASAGAMNEQFF
TGTGCCAGCGCGGGGGCTATGAATGAGCAGTTCTTC
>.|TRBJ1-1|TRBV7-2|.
CASSLDPGTEAFF
TGTGCCAGCAGCTTAGACCCGGGGACTGAAGCTTTCTTT
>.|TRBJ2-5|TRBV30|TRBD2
CAWLRGGYGTQYF
TGTGCCTGGTTGCGGGGGGGCTATGGGACCCAGTACTTC
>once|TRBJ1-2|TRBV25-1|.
CASSGDIYGYTF
TGTGCCAGCAGTGGAGATATCTATGGCTACACCTTC
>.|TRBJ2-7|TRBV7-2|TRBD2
CASSLSVGLAGIIYEQYF
TGTGCCAGCAGCCTATCCGTTGGACTAGCGGGGATTATATACGAGCAGTACTTC
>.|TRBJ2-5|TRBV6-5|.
CASIKGQSQETQYF
TGTGCCAGCATTAAGGGACAAAGTCAAGAGACCCAGTACTTC
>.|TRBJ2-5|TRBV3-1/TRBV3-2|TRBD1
CASSPDRGKGRETQYF
TGTGCCAGCAGCCCGGACAGGGGGAAGGGCCGAGAGACCCAGTACTTC
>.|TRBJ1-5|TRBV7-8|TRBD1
CASSSHRRQGFQPQHF
TGTGCCAGCAGCTCACATAGGCGACAGGGGTTTCAGCCCCAGCATTTT
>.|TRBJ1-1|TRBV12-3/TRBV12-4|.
CASRPTGTEAFF
TGTGCCAGCAGGCCGACAGGCACTGAAGCTTTCTTT
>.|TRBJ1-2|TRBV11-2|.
CASSLGGRGYTF
TGTGCCAGCAGCTTGGGGGGTCGCGGCTACACCTTC
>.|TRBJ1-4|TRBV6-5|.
CASSYRPTGSVEKLFF
TGTGCCAGCAGTTACCGCCCTACAGGGTCGGTTGAAAAACTGTTTTTT
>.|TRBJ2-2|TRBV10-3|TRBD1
CAISDGQGLNTGELFF
TGTGCCATCAGTGACGGACAGGGTTTGAACACCGGGGAGCTGTTTTTT
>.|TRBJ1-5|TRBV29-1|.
CSVELPGVRGPQHF
TGCAGCGTTGAGCTTCCAGGGGTAAGAGGGCCCCAGCATTTT
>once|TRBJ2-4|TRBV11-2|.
CASSSRPNPAKNIQYF
TGTGCCAGCAGCTCTAGACCCAACCCCGCCAAAAACATTCAGTACTTC
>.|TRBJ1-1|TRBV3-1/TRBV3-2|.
CASSLRRNSLNTEAFF
TGTGCCAGCAGCCTCAGAAGGAACAGTTTGAACACTGAAGCTTTCTTT
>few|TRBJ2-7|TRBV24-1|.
CATSGSTGSSYEQYF
TGTGCCACCAGTGGCTCCACAGGGAGCTCCTACGAGCAGTACTTC
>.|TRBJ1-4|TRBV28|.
CASSLSGGNEKLFF
TGTGCCAGCAGTTTGTCCGGAGGGAATGAAAAACTGTTTTTT
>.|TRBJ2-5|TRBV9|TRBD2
CASSRGTSGETQYF
TGTGCCAGCAGCAGAGGGACTAGCGGAGAGACCCAGTACTTC
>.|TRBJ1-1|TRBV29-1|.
CSARRGNLNTEAFF
TGCAGCGCCCGCCGGGGGAATTTGAACACTGAAGCTTTCTTT
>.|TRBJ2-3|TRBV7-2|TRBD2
CASSNLAGGWDTQYF
TGTGCCAGCAGCAACCTAGCGGGGGGGTGGGATACGCAGTATTTT